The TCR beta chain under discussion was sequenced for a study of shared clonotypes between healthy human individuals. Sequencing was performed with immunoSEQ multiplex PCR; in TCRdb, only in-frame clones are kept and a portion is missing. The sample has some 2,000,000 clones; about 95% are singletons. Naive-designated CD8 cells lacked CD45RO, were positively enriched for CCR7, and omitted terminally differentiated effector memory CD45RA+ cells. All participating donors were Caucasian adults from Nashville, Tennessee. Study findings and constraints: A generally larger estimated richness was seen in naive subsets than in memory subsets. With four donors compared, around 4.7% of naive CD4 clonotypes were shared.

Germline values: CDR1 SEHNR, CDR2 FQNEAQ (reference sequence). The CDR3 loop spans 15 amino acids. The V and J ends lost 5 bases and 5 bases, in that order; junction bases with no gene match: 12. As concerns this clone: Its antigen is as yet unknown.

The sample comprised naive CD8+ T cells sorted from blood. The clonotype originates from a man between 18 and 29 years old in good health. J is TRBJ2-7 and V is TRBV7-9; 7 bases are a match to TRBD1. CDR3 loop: CASSPPETGLNEQYF. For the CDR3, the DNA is TGTGCCAGCAGCCCTCCGGAGACAGGGTTGAACGAGCAGTACTTC. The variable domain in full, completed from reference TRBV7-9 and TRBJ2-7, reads DTGVSQNPRHKITKRGQNVTFRCDPISEHNRLYWYRQTLGQGPEFLTYFQNEAQLEKSRLLSDRFSAERPKGSFSTLEIQRTEQGDSAMYLCASSPPETGLNEQYFGPGTRLTVT.